The T cell receptor beta chain described here comes from a study of blood T cell repertoires in COVID-19. This CDR3 spans 14 amino acids. Germline V gene data show CDR1 as SEHNR and CDR2 as FQNEAQ (reference sequence). Trimming removed 6 bases at V and 1 base at J, with 10 bases between. TCRdb's table, derived via immunoSEQ multiplex PCR, lists solely in-frame clones and lacks some. The sample has 300,000 to 400,000 clones, around 87% seen once. This clonotype originated in a woman aged 60 to 75 with COVID-19, enrolled during active disease. Sequenced input: peripheral blood. The chain is built from TRBV7-9 and TRBJ1-3, with D perhaps matching TRBD1 (6 bases). The chain's CDR3 is CASSPQGSGNTIYF. CDR3 DNA sequence: TGTGCCAGCAGTCCACAGGGATCTGGAAACACCATATATTTT.